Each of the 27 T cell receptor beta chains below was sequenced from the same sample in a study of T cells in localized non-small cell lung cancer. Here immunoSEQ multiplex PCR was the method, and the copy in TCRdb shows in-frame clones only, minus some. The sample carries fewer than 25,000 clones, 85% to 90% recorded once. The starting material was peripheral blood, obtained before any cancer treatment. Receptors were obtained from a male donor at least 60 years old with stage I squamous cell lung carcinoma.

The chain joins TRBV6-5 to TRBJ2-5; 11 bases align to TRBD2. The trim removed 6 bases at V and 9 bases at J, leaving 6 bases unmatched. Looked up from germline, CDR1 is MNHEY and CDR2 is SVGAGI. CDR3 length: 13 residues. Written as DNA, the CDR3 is TGTGCCAGCAGGACTAGCGGGGCGGGGGCCCAGTACTTC. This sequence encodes CASRTSGAGAQYF.

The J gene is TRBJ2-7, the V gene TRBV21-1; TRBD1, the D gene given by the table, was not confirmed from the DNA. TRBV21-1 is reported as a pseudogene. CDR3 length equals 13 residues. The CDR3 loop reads CASIYRGEDEQYF. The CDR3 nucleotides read TGTGCCAGCATATACAGGGGTGAGGACGAGCAGTACTTC.

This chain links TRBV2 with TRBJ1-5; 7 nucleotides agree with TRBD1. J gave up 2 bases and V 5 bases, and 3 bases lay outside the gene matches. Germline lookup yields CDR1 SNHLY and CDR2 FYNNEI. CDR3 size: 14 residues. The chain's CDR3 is CASSPTGGNQPQHF. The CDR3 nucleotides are TGTGCCAGCAGTCCTACAGGGGGCAATCAGCCCCAGCATTTT.

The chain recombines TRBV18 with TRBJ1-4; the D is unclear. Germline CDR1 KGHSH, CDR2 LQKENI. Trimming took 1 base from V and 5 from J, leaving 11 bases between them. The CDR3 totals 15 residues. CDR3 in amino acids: CASSPQRGQNEKLFF. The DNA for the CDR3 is TGTGCCAGCTCACCACAACGAGGCCAAAATGAAAAACTGTTTTTT.

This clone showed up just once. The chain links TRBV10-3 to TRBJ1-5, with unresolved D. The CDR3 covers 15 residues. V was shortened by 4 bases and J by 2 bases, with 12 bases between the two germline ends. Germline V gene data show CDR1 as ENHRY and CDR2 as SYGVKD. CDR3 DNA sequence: TGTGCCATCAGTGGAGAGGGAATTGGCAATCAGCCCCAGCATTTT. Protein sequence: CAISGEGIGNQPQHF.

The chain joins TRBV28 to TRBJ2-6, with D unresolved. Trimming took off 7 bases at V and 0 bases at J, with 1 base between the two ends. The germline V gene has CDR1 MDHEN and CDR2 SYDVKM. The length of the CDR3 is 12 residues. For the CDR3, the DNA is TGTGCCAGCACCTCTGGGGCCAACGTCCTGACTTTC. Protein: CASTSGANVLTF.

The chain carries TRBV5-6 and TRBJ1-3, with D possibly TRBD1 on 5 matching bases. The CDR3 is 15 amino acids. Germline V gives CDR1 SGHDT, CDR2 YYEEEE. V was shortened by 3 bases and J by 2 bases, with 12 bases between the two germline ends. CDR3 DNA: TGTGCCAGCAGCTCACCGGGACGGACTGGAAACACCATATATTTT. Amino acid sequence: CASSSPGRTGNTIYF. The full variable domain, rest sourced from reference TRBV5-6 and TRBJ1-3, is DAGVTQSPTHLIKTRGQQVTLRCSPKSGHDTVSWYQQALGQGPQFIFQYYEEEERQRGNFPDRFSGHQFPNYSSELNVNALLLGDSALYLCASSSPGRTGNTIYFGEGSWLTVV.

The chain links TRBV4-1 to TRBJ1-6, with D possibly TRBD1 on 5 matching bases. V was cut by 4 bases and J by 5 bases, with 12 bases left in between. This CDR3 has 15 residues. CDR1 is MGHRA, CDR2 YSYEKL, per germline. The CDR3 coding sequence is TGCGCCAGCAGCCCACCCGACAGAAATAATTCACCCCTCCACTTT. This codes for CASSPPDRNNSPLHF.

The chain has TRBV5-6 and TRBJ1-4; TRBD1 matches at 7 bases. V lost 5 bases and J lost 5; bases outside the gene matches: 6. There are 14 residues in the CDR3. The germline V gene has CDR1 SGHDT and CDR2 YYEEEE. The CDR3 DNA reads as TGTGCCAGCAGGTTACAGGGGAAGAATGAAAAACTGTTTTTT. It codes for CASRLQGKNEKLFF. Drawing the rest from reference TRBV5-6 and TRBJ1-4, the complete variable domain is DAGVTQSPTHLIKTRGQQVTLRCSPKSGHDTVSWYQQALGQGPQFIFQYYEEEERQRGNFPDRFSGHQFPNYSSELNVNALLLGDSALYLCASRLQGKNEKLFFGSGTQLSVL.

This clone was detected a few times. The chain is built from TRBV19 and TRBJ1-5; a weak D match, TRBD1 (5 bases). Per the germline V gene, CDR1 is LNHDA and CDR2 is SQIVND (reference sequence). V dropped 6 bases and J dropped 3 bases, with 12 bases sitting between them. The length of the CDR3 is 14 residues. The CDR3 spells CASSIDSLNQPQHF. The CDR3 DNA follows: TGTGCCAGTAGCATTGACAGCCTCAATCAGCCCCAGCATTTT.

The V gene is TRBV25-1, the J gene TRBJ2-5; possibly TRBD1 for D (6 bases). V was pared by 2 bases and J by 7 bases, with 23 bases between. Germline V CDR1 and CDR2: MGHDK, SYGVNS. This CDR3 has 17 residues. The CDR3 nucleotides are TGTGCCAGCAGTGAAAGTTTGGCAGGGGTTGCTCGAGGGACCCAGTACTTC. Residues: CASSESLAGVARGTQYF.

The CDR3 region is CSARLAGAQFF. The DNA for the CDR3 is TGCAGTGCTAGACTAGCGGGGGCGCAGTTCTTC. The gene calls are TRBV20-1 and TRBJ2-1; 10 bases are shared with TRBD2. This CDR3 is built from 11 residues. After removal of 2 bases from V and 12 bases from J, the junction contained 1 base not matched to a gene. Per germline, CDR1 DFQATT and CDR2 SNEGSKA (reference sequence).

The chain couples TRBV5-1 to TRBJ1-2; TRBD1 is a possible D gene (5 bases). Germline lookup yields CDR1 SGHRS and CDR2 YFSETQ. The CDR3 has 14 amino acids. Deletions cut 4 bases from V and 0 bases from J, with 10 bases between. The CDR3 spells CASSATGTNYGYTF. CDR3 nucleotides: TGCGCCAGCAGCGCCACAGGAACTAACTATGGCTACACCTTC.

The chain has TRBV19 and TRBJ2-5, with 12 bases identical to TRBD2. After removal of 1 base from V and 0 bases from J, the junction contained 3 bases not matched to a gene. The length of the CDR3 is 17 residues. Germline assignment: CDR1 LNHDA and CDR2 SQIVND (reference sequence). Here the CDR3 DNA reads TGTGCCAGTAGTATAGGGCTAGCGGGGGGGCACCAAGAGACCCAGTACTTC. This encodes CASSIGLAGGHQETQYF.

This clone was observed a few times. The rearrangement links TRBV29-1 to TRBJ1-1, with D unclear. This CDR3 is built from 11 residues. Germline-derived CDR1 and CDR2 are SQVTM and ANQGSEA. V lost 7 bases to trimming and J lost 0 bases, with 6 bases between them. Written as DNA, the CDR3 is TGCAGCGCAACCTTGAACACTGAAGCTTTCTTT. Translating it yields CSATLNTEAFF.

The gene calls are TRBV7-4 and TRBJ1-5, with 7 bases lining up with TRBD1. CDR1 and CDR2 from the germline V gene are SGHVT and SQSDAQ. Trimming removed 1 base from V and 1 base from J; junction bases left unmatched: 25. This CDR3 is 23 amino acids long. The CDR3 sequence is CASSLVRIAQGISGFRSNQPQHF. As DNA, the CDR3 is TGTGCCAGCAGCTTAGTACGAATTGCACAGGGGATATCCGGGTTCCGGAGCAATCAGCCCCAGCATTTT.

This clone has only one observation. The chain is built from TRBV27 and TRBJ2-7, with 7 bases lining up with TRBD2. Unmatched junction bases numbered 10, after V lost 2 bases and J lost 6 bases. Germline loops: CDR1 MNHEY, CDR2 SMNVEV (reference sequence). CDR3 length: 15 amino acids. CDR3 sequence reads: CASSLRGLVGVEQYF. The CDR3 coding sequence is TGTGCCAGCAGTTTACGTGGACTAGTTGGGGTCGAGCAGTACTTC.

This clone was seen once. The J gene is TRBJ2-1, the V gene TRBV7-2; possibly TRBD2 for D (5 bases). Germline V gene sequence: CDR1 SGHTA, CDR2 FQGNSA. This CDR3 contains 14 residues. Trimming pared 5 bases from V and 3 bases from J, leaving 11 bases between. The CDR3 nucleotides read TGTGCCAGCAGCCCTGCCGGGGTCTACAATGAGCAGTTCTTC. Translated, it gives CASSPAGVYNEQFF.

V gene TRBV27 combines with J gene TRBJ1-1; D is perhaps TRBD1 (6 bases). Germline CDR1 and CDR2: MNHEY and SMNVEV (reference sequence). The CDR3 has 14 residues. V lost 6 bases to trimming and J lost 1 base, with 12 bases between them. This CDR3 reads CASSLTGPNTEAFF. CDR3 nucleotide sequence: TGTGCCAGCAGCCTAACAGGGCCGAACACTGAAGCTTTCTTT.

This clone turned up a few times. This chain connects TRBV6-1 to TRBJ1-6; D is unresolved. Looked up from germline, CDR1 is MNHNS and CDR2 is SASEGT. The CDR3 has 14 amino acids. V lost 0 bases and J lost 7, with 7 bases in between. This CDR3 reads CASSEASRNSPLHF. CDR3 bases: TGTGCCAGCAGTGAAGCGTCAAGAAATTCACCCCTCCACTTT.

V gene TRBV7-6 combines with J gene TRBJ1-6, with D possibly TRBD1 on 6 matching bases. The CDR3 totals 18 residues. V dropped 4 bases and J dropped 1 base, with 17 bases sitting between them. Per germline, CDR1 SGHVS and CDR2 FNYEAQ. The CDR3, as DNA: TGTGCCAGCAGCTCCTCAGGGGCCGCCGGGTCCTATAATTCACCCCTCCACTTT. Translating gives CASSSSGAAGSYNSPLHF.

The CDR3 loop reads CASTPRGYNSPLHF. CDR3 DNA sequence: TGTGCCAGCACCCCCAGGGGCTATAATTCACCCCTCCACTTT. V usage is TRBV27 and J usage is TRBJ1-6; a weak D match, TRBD1 (6 bases). V lost 7 bases to trimming and J lost 3 bases, with 10 bases between them. The CDR3 has 14 residues. Per the germline V gene, CDR1 is MNHEY and CDR2 is SMNVEV (reference sequence).

Written as DNA, the CDR3 is TGTGCCATCAGAAGACAGAGCTCCTACGAGCAGTACTTC. Encoded protein: CAIRRQSSYEQYF. The chain carries TRBV10-3 and TRBJ2-7, with a possible D match to TRBD1 (5 bases). This CDR3 is built from 13 residues. Trimming pared 6 bases from V and 0 bases from J, leaving 9 bases between. Germline CDR1 reads ENHRY; CDR2 reads SYGVKD.

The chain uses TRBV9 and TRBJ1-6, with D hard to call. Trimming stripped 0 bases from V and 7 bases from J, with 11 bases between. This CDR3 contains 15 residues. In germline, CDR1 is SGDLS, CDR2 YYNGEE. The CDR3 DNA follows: TGTGCCAGCAGCGTAGAGGACGGAACCAATTCACCCCTCCACTTT. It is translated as CASSVEDGTNSPLHF.

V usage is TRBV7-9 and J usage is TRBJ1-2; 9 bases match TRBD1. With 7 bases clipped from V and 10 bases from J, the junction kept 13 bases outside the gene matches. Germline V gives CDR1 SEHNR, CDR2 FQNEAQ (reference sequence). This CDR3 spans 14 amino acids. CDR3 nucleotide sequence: TGTGCCAGCACCAAGACCATACAGGGGGCTATCTACACCTTC. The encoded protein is CASTKTIQGAIYTF.

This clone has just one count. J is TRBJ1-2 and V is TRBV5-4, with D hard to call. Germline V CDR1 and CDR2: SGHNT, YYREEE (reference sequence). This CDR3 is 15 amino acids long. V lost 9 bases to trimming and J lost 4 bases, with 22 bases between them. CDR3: CAISRPDGSFYGYTF. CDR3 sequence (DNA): TGTGCCATTTCGAGGCCGGATGGTTCATTCTATGGCTACACCTTC.

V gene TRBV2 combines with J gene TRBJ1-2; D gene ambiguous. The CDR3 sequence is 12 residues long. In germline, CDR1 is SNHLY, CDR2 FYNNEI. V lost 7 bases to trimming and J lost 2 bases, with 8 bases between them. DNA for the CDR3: TGTGCCAGCACCAAGGAGAACTATGGCTACACCTTC. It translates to CASTKENYGYTF.